This T cell receptor beta chain was sequenced during a study of regulatory T cells in long-lasting Graves disease. Study-wide results and limits: Small sample size may have lowered accuracy.

As regards this clonotype: Its antigen is still unknown. A read error may be the cause here, since a much bigger clone is one base away.

Combining iRepertoire HTBI primers with Arm-PCR of CDR3 regions, the authors built TCR beta libraries. TCRdb itself ran the multiplex PCR reads through MiXCR, one entry per CDR3 protein. The sample includes a few hundred thousand distinct CDR3 sequences, 16% of them seen just once. Time point described: newly diagnosed GD, antithyroid drugs for less than 3 months. PBMC-derived RNA was used for the TCR library. Patients met American Thyroid Association criteria for Graves' disease. Germline V CDR1 and CDR2: SGDLS, YYNGEE. CDR3 length equals 14 residues. Trimming stripped 5 bases from V and 10 bases from J, with 19 bases between. The data also belong to a second study, concerning T cells in Graves' hyperthyroidism and ophthalmopathy. That study reports: The authors' 13 V-J model separated ophthalmopathy from stable hyperthyroidism.

The V gene is TRBV9, the J gene TRBJ2-1; a weak D match, TRBD2 (6 bases). Sequencing used peripheral blood mononuclear cells (PBMCs), obtained at new diagnosis, from a patient treated with antithyroid drugs. This clonotype originated in a woman aged 18-29 years with Graves disease. The CDR3 sequence is CASRSPGLAYEQFF. The CDR3 bases are TGTGCCAGCAGGTCGCCGGGACTGGCCTACGAGCAGTTCTTC. Together with reference TRBV9 and TRBJ2-1, the CDR3 gives the full variable domain: DSGVTQTPKHLITATGQRVTLRCSPRSGDLSVYWYQQSLDQGLQFLIQYYNGEERAKGNILERFSAQQFPDLHSELNLSSLELGDSALYFCASRSPGLAYEQFFGPGTRLTVL.